The rows below give T cell receptor beta chains drawn from one sample of a study of cytomegalovirus exposure and HLA in healthy donors. Profiling relied on immunoSEQ multiplex PCR, and the TCRdb table lists in-frame clones only, not all of them. The sample has about 160,000 clones, approximately 80% seen once. What was sequenced was PBMCs. The receptors shown here come from a young man in good health and CMV-seronegative. CDR3s include the opening cysteine and the closing phenylalanine or tryptophan. A D gene is named only where the DNA matches it firmly. A row's size may be missing; if present it is once, few, many or a size class.

D	V	size	J	length	DNA	CDR3
TRBD1	TRBV18	-	TRBJ1-5	14	TGTGCCAGCTCACCAACGGACAGGGAACAGCCCCAGCATTTT	CASSPTDREQPQHF
TRBD2	TRBV5-1	-	TRBJ2-1	15	TGCGCCAGCAGCCCTAGCGGGAGTGGTATGGATGAGCAGTTCTTC	CASSPSGSGMDEQFF
TRBD2	TRBV4-1	-	TRBJ2-1	16	TGCGCCAGCAGCGACTTACAGCGGGGGGAGTACAATGAGCAGTTCTTC	CASSDLQRGEYNEQFF
TRBD1	TRBV7-2	-	TRBJ2-7	14	TGTGCCAGCAGCCGCCTACAGGGGGTCTACGAGCAGTACTTC	CASSRLQGVYEQYF
-	TRBV7-3	-	TRBJ1-1	13	TGTGCCAGCAGCCTGGAGGGCAACACTGAAGCTTTCTTT	CASSLEGNTEAFF
TRBD1	TRBV7-9	-	TRBJ2-7	16	TGTTCCAGCAGCCCCGGACAGGGGGTGCCCTTCGTCGAGCAGTACTTC	CSSSPGQGVPFVEQYF
TRBD1	TRBV10-3	once	TRBJ1-5	15	TGTGCCATCAGTGAAAGTCGACAGGGTGAACAGCCCCAGCATTTT	CAISESRQGEQPQHF
TRBD2	TRBV28	-	TRBJ2-3	17	TGTGCCAGCAGTTTATGGGGAGCGGGGTTAAGCACAGATACGCAGTATTTT	CASSLWGAGLSTDTQYF
-	TRBV2	-	TRBJ1-2	14	TGTGCCAGCAGTGAGGAGGATCTGGGCTATGGCTACACCTTC	CASSEEDLGYGYTF
TRBD2	TRBV7-7	-	TRBJ2-5	15	TGTGCCAGCAGCGTGGGACTAGGGGGACAAGAGACCCAGTACTTC	CASSVGLGGQETQYF
-	TRBV28	-	TRBJ1-4	15	TGTGCCAGCAGTCCGGCCGGAGATAGTAATGAAAAACTGTTTTTT	CASSPAGDSNEKLFF
TRBD2	TRBV27	-	TRBJ2-1	15	TGTGCCAGCAGTATCCCGGGACTAGTTTCAAATGAGCAGTTCTTC	CASSIPGLVSNEQFF
-	TRBV21-1	-	TRBJ1-5	14	TGTGCCAGCACCGATACGGCCGGGTCGAGCCCCCAGCATTTT	CASTDTAGSSPQHF